This T cell receptor beta chain derives from a study of blood T cell repertoires in COVID-19. This CDR3 spans 16 amino acids. The trim removed 1 base at V and 4 bases at J, leaving 8 bases unmatched. Per the germline V gene, CDR1 is SGHDT and CDR2 is YYEEEE. Using immunoSEQ multiplex PCR, the repertoire was profiled, and TCRdb retains in-frame clones only, with some absent. Of more than 400,000 clones listed, approximately 85% were seen once; the top ten hold more than 3%. The chain combines TRBV5-6 with TRBJ2-4, with TRBD2 matching 7 bases. Specimen: peripheral blood. The TCR was taken from a human donor in a cohort sampled during active COVID-19. CDR3 sequence reads: CASSLFLLATKNIQYF. CDR3 bases: TGTGCCAGCAGCTTGTTCCTACTAGCGACAAAAAACATTCAGTACTTC.